The 29 T cell receptor beta chains below were found in one sample sequenced in a study of CD8 T cells in ankylosing spondylitis. General study results and limits: Characteristic of ankylosing spondylitis blood, it appeared, was a TCR beta motif comprising several highly homologous variants.

Antigens for these TCRs are unknown. MiXCR, run by TCRdb on the 5' RACE reads, gives a single entry per CDR3 protein. Seen here are 75,000 to 95,000 distinct CDR3 sequences, roughly 8.5% observed once, and the top ten hold approximately 29%. Sequenced sample: blood, either unsorted or a sorted T cell fraction (not recorded which). These receptors came from a male donor with ankylosing spondylitis.

This chain uses TRBV5-1 with TRBJ2-1, with D uncertain. Per germline, CDR1 SGHRS and CDR2 YFSETQ. Deletions cut 4 bases from V and 6 bases from J, with 14 bases between. The CDR3 sequence is 14 residues long. The CDR3 protein is CASSVDPAGNEQFF. DNA for the CDR3: TGCGCCAGCAGCGTGGACCCCGCCGGCAATGAGCAGTTCTTC.

V and J are TRBV20-1 and TRBJ1-1, with D perhaps matching TRBD1 (6 bases). Deletions cut 5 bases from V and 4 bases from J, with 20 bases between. The CDR3 is made up of 15 amino acids. CDR1 DFQATT and CDR2 SNEGSKA come from the germline V gene (reference sequence). CDR3 protein: CSAPVYRVGGTEAFF. The CDR3 coding sequence is TGCAGTGCTCCCGTCTACAGGGTGGGGGGCACTGAAGCTTTCTTT.

The table lists this clonotype with a few counts. The chain combines TRBV21-1 with TRBJ1-5; whether TRBD1, the table's D call, matches the DNA was not checked. TRBV21-1 is a documented pseudogene. CDR3 size: 19 residues. DNA for the CDR3: TGTGCCAGCGGACCTCCATTAACGGGACCCCTGTGGGGTGGACAGCCCCAGCATTTT. It codes for CASGPPLTGPLWGGQPQHF.

The CDR3, as DNA: TGTGCCATCAGTGAAGGTTCCGGCAAAACCTCAGATACGCAGTATTTT. This gives the protein CAISEGSGKTSDTQYF. This chain joins TRBV10-3 and TRBJ2-3; D is unresolved. Germline V gene lookup returns CDR1 ENHRY and CDR2 SYGVKD. The CDR3 spans 16 residues. The V gene lost 3 bases and the J gene lost 4 bases, with 17 bases spanning the gap.

This clonotype is medium-sized (0.01 to 0.1%) within its sample. The chain joins TRBV6-1 to TRBJ2-1; no clear D. From germline, CDR1 is MNHNS and CDR2 SASEGT. The CDR3 sequence is 14 residues long. Trimming removed 0 bases at V and 8 bases at J, with 11 bases between. DNA of the CDR3: TGTGCCAGCAGTGAAGCTGATGTTTGGGATGAGCAGTTCTTC. The encoded protein is CASSEADVWDEQFF.

This clonotype was counted ten times or more. The rearrangement links TRBV5-5 to TRBJ1-2, with D tentatively TRBD1 (5 bases). Germline assignment: CDR1 SGHKS and CDR2 YYEKEE (reference sequence). The CDR3 spans 15 residues. V lost 4 bases, J lost 0 bases, and 13 bases lay in between. In DNA, the CDR3 is TGTGCCAGCAGCCCCCTTTCAGGGACTAACTATGGCTACACCTTC. This encodes CASSPLSGTNYGYTF.

The sample holds a few counts of this clonotype. CDR3 sequence: CASSLSMGDPDTQYF. CDR3 sequence (DNA): TGTGCCAGCAGTTTATCCATGGGGGACCCAGATACGCAGTATTTT. The V and J genes are TRBV27 and TRBJ2-3; perhaps D is TRBD1 or TRBD2 (5 bases each). From germline, CDR1 is MNHEY and CDR2 SMNVEV (reference sequence). CDR3 length: 15 amino acids. Trimming cost V 0 bases and J 4 bases, with 11 bases left between them.

This clonotype was seen repeatedly, ten times or more. The chain uses TRBV4-1 and TRBJ1-5; 9 bases fit TRBD1. This CDR3 region has 16 residues. The germline V gene encodes CDR1 MGHRA and CDR2 YSYEKL. V lost 0 bases to trimming and J lost 3 bases; unmatched junction nucleotides: 3. CDR3 sequence (DNA): TGCGCCAGCAGCCAAGAAACAGGGGGCTTCAATCAGCCCCAGCATTTT. Translated: CASSQETGGFNQPQHF.

This sequence joins TRBV12-3 or TRBV12-4 and TRBJ2-6, with a weak D call TRBD2 (6 bases). The CDR3 is made up of 17 amino acids. V lost 3 bases, J lost 2 bases, and 14 bases lay in between. The DNA for the CDR3 is TGTGCCAGCAGTTTGGTCGGGGGAGCTCCTGGGGCCAACGTCCTGACTTTC. This sequence encodes CASSLVGGAPGANVLTF.

The CDR3 coding sequence is TGTGCCAGCAGTTACGGATTACCCACCACTGAAGCTTTCTTT. This codes for CASSYGLPTTEAFF. The rearrangement joins TRBV6-2 or TRBV6-3 to TRBJ1-1; D uncertain. The V end was cut by 2 bases, the J end by 4 bases, with 11 bases between. This CDR3 region has 14 residues. Germline lookup yields CDR1 MNHEY and CDR2 SVGEGT.

The CDR3 loop is CASSQAGVGVYQETQYF. CDR3 nucleotide sequence: TGCGCCAGCAGCCAAGCGGGAGTCGGGGTGTACCAAGAGACCCAGTACTTC. J is TRBJ2-5 and V is TRBV4-1; possible D gene TRBD2, 6 bases. Trimming removed 1 base at V and 0 bases at J, with 15 bases between. There are 17 residues in the CDR3. Germline V gene lookup returns CDR1 MGHRA and CDR2 YSYEKL.

This chain joins TRBV24-1 and TRBJ2-3; perhaps TRBD1 as D (6 bases). The V end lost 5 bases, the J end lost 1 base, and 15 bases lay between the germline ends. The CDR3 totals 16 residues. Germline V gene sequence: CDR1 KGHDR, CDR2 SFDVKD. In DNA form, the CDR3 reads TGTGCCACCAGTGCCCCAGACTACAGGGGCACAGATACGCAGTATTTT. Translation gives CATSAPDYRGTDTQYF.

The sample holds many counts of this clonotype. This chain uses TRBV24-1 with TRBJ1-5; D possibly corresponds to TRBD1 (5 bases). This CDR3 is built from 13 residues. CDR1 is KGHDR, CDR2 SFDVKD, per germline. Trimming removed 4 bases from V and 15 bases from J, with 18 bases in between. The CDR3 DNA is TGTGCCACCAGTGAATATACTACAGGCACCGTGCATTTT. Amino acids: CATSEYTTGTVHF.

This chain links TRBV5-1 with TRBJ1-1; unclear D gene. CDR1 SGHRS and CDR2 YFSETQ come from the germline V gene. Trimming took 9 bases from V and 4 from J, leaving 16 bases between them. The CDR3 spans 13 residues. The CDR3: CATRLESSTEAFF. The CDR3 DNA follows: TGCGCCACCCGCCTCGAGTCCAGCACTGAAGCTTTCTTT.

This clonotype showed up many times. The rearrangement links TRBV12-3 or TRBV12-4 to TRBJ2-3, with a possible D match to TRBD1 (6 bases). The CDR3 has 14 residues. Trimming took 5 bases from V and 6 from J, leaving 15 bases between them. In nucleotides, the CDR3 is TGTGCCAGCAGTCCCCTACAGGGTCCCGATACGCAGTATTTT. Amino acids: CASSPLQGPDTQYF.

The J gene is TRBJ2-5, the V gene TRBV15; D is unclear. Germline CDR1 reads LNHNV; CDR2 reads YYDKDF (reference sequence). V shed 0 bases and J shed 1 base, with 9 bases lying between them. This CDR3 region has 15 residues. CDR3 residues: CATSRDLFGQETQYF. The CDR3, as DNA: TGTGCCACCAGCAGAGATCTCTTCGGCCAAGAGACCCAGTACTTC.

This clonotype was detected many times. The chain combines TRBV29-1 with TRBJ2-5, with D perhaps TRBD1 or TRBD2 (5 bases each). Trimming left V 6 bases short and J 4 bases short, with 18 bases between. Germline-derived CDR1 and CDR2 are SQVTM and ANQGSEA. The CDR3 is 14 amino acids. CDR3 nucleotides: TGCAGCGTACCCGGGACCCCGGATGGAGAGACCCAGTACTTC. Its translation is CSVPGTPDGETQYF.

The sample holds many counts of this clonotype. The rearrangement uses TRBV25-1 and TRBJ1-1; a weak D match, TRBD1 (5 bases). This CDR3 spans 13 amino acids. The V gene lost 8 bases and the J gene lost 1 base, with 11 bases spanning the gap. Per the germline V gene, CDR1 is MGHDK and CDR2 is SYGVNS. The CDR3 sequence is CASCYGGNTEAFF. The CDR3 region has the DNA TGTGCCAGCTGCTACGGGGGGAACACTGAAGCTTTCTTT.

The chain is built from TRBV14 and TRBJ2-7, with D possibly matching TRBD1 (5 bases). Germline CDR1 reads SGHDN; CDR2 reads FVKESK. This CDR3 spans 19 amino acids. With 1 base removed from V and 1 base from J, the gap between germline ends came to 23 bases. The CDR3 DNA follows: TGTGCCAGCAGCCAAGTCAAATCCCCTTGGGGCCCCGGTTCCTACGAGCAGTACGTC. This sequence encodes CASSQVKSPWGPGSYEQYV.

This clonotype was counted only a few times. DNA for the CDR3: TGCGCCAGCAGCTTGGCGGGGACAGTCTACGAGCAGTACTTC. This codes for CASSLAGTVYEQYF. This chain links TRBV5-1 with TRBJ2-7, with 7 positions matching TRBD1. The germline V gene encodes CDR1 SGHRS and CDR2 YFSETQ. Trimming cost V 0 bases and J 3 bases; bases outside gene matches: 3. This CDR3 has 14 residues. The full variable domain, in which reference TRBV5-1 and TRBJ2-7 provide the parts outside the CDR3, is KAGVTQTPRYLIKTRGQQVTLSCSPISGHRSVSWYQQTPGQGLQFLFEYFSETQRNKGNFPGRFSGRQFSNSRSEMNVSTLELGDSALYLCASSLAGTVYEQYFGPGTRLTVT.

This clonotype has a handful of counts. The rearrangement links TRBV7-9 to TRBJ2-1; TRBD2 aligns across 8 bases. Trimming cost V 5 bases and J 0 bases; bases outside gene matches: 6. Germline loops: CDR1 SEHNR, CDR2 FQNEAQ (reference sequence). The length of the CDR3 is 16 residues. CDR3 sequence reads: CASSPTSGSSYNEQFF. DNA for the CDR3: TGTGCCAGCAGCCCCACTAGCGGAAGCTCCTACAATGAGCAGTTCTTC.

This clonotype has a handful of counts. The chain employs TRBV10-3 and TRBJ2-7; maybe TRBD1 (5 bases). The CDR3 contains 15 residues. V shed 5 bases and J shed 2 bases, with 16 bases lying between them. Germline CDR1 reads ENHRY; CDR2 reads SYGVKD. The CDR3 spells CAISPSEGVPYEQYV. In DNA form, the CDR3 reads TGTGCCATCAGTCCGTCGGAAGGGGTCCCCTACGAGCAGTACGTC.

This clonotype was counted many times. The V and J genes are TRBV7-8 and TRBJ1-4; D call uncertain. The germline gives CDR1 SGHVS, CDR2 FQNEAQ. This CDR3 comprises 16 residues. Trimming cost V 5 bases and J 0 bases, with 13 bases left between them. The CDR3 loop reads CASSTSGFATNEKLFF. The CDR3 DNA reads TGTGCCAGCAGCACATCAGGCTTCGCAACTAATGAAAAACTGTTTTTT. Looking up the rest from reference TRBV7-8 and TRBJ1-4 gives the full variable domain: GAGVSQSPRYKVAKRGQDVALRCDPISGHVSLFWYQQALGQGPEFLTYFQNEAQLDKSGLPSDRFFAERPEGSVSTLKIQRTQQEDSAVYLCASSTSGFATNEKLFFGSGTQLSVL.

This clonotype appeared a few times. The genes are TRBV12-3 or TRBV12-4 and TRBJ2-7; 8 nucleotides line up with TRBD2. The V segment lost 5 bases and the J segment 3 bases; nucleotides outside the gene matches: 3. The length of the CDR3 is 13 residues. The CDR3 DNA reads TGTGCCAGCAGTCCAAGCGGGGGCTACGAGCAGTACGTC. Amino acids: CASSPSGGYEQYV.

This clonotype was observed at least ten times. The chain uses TRBV6-2 or TRBV6-3 and TRBJ2-7, with 11 bases lining up with TRBD2. Germline V gene data show CDR1 as MNHEY and CDR2 as SVGEGT. The ends lost 5 bases at V and 3 bases at J; junction bases unmatched: 6. The CDR3 is made up of 15 amino acids. The CDR3 DNA follows: TGTGCCAGCAGTCCCAGACTAGCGGGACTCTACGAGCAGTACTTC. Protein: CASSPRLAGLYEQYF.

The CDR3 nucleotides are TGTGCCAGCGCCCCTGCGGGGCCCTCCTACGAGCAGTACTTC. Translated: CASAPAGPSYEQYF. The genes are TRBV27 and TRBJ2-7, with D possibly TRBD2 on 6 matching bases. Germline assignment: CDR1 MNHEY and CDR2 SMNVEV (reference sequence). V was clipped by 8 bases and J by 0 bases, with 14 bases between them. The CDR3 is 14 amino acids.

The table lists this clonotype with many counts. The gene calls are TRBV10-3 and TRBJ2-7, with 8 bases lining up with TRBD2. The CDR3 is made up of 12 amino acids. In germline, CDR1 is ENHRY, CDR2 SYGVKD. V was pared by 10 bases and J by 7 bases, with 9 bases of the junction left unmatched. CDR3 bases: TGTGCCACCGAAGCGGGAGAGGGTGAGCAGTACGTC. This encodes CATEAGEGEQYV.

The gene calls are TRBV7-8 and TRBJ1-5; unclear D gene. Germline CDR1 and CDR2: SGHVS and FQNEAQ. The V and J ends lost 9 bases and 7 bases respectively, with 19 bases between them. The CDR3 runs 14 residues. CDR3 amino acids: CASSQGRADQPQHF. The CDR3 DNA reads as TGTGCCAGTTCTCAAGGAAGGGCGGACCAGCCCCAGCATTTT.

The rearrangement joins TRBV7-9 to TRBJ1-5; perhaps TRBD1 as D (5 bases). Trimming removed 4 bases at V and 4 bases at J, with 11 bases between. Germline V lookup: CDR1 SEHNR, CDR2 FQNEAQ (reference sequence). The CDR3 extends over 14 amino acids. CDR3 DNA: TGTGCCAGCAGCTCAGGACACATTAATCAGCCCCAGCATTTT. Translated: CASSSGHINQPQHF.